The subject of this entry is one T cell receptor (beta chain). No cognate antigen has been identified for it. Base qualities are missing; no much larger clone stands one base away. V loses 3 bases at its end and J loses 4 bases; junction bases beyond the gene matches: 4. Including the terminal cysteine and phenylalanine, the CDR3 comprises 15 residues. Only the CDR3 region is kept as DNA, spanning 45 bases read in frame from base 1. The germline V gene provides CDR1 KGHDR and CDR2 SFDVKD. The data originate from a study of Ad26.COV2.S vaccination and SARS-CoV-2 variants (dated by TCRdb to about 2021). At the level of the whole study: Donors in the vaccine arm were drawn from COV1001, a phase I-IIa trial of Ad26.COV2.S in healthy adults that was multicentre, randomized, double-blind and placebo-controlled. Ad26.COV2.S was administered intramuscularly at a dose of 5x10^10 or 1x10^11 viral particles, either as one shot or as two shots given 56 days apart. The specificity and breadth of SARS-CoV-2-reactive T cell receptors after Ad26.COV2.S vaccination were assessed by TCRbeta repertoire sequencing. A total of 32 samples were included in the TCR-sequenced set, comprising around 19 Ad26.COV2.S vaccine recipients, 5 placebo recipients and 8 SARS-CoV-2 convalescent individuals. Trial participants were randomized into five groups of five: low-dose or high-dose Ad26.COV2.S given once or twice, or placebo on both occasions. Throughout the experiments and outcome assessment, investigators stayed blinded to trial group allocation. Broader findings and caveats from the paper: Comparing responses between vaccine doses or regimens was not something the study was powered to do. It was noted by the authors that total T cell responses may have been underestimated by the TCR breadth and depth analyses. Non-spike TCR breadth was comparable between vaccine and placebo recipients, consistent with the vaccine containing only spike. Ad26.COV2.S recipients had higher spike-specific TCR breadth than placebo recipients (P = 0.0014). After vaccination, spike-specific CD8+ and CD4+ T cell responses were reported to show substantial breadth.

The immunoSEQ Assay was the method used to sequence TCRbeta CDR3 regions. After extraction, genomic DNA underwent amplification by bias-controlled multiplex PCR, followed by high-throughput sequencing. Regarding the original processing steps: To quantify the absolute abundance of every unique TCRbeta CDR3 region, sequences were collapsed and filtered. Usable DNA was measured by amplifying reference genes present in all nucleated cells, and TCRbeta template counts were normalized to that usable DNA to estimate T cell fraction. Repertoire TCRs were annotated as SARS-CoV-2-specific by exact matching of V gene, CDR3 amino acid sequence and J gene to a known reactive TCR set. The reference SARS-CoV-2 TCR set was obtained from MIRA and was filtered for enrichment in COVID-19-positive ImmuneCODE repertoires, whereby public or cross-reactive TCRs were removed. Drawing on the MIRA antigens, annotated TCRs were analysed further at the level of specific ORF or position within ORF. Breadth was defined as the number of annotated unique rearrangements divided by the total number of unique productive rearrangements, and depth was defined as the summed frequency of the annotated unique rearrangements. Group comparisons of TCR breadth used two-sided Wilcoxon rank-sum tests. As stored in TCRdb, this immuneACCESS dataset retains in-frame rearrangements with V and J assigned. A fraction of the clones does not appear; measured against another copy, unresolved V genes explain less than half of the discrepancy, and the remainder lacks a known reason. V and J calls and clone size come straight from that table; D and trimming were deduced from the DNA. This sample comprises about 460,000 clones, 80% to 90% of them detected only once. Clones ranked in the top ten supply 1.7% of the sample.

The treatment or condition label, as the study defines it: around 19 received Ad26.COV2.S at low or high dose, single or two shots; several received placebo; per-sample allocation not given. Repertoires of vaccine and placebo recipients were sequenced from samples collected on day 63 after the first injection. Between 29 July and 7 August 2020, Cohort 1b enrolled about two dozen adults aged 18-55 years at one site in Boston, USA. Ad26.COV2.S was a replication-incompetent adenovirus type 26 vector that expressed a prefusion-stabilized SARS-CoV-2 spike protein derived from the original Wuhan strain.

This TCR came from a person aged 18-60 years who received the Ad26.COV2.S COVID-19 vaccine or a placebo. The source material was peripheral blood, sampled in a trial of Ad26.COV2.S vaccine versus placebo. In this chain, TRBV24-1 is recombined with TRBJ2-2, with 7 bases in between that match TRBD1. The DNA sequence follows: TGTGCCACCAGTGATGTGGCAGGGGGCACCGGGGAGCTGTTTTTT. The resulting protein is CATSDVAGGTGELFF.